This TCR beta chain was found in a study of CD8 T cells in ankylosing spondylitis. Broader study findings: Disease-linked clones reportedly concentrated significantly in matched ankylosing spondylitis synovial fluid.

There are many counts of this clonotype. Antigen: not known. The CDR3 contains 17 residues. CDR1 LGHNA and CDR2 YSLEER come from the germline V gene. V was pared by 8 bases and J by 4 bases, with 27 bases between. TCRdb re-called the 5' RACE reads through MiXCR, storing one row per CDR3 protein. The profile covers around 130,000 distinct CDR3 sequences, with roughly 8.8% appearing a single time and approximately 3.6% taken by the ten largest. This rearrangement joins TRBV4-3 to TRBJ2-7; D possibly corresponds to TRBD2 (7 bases). The clonotype comes from a male donor with ankylosing spondylitis or in good health (not recorded which). The sequencing sample was made of blood, either unsorted or a sorted T cell fraction (not recorded which). The CDR3 region is CASLRGRGGNSMYEQYF. CDR3 bases: TGCGCCAGCCTTAGAGGGAGGGGGGGTAACTCTATGTACGAGCAGTACTTC.